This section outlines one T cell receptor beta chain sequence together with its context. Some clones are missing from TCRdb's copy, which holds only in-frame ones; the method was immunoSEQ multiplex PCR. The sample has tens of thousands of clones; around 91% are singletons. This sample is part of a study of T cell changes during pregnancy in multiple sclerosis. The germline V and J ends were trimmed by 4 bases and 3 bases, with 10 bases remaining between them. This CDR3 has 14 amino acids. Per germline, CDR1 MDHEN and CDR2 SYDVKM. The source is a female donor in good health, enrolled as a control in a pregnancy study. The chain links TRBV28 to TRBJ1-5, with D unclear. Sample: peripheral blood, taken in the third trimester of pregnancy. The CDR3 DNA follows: TGTGCCAGCAGTTCCCGTGCGTTCAATCAGCCCCAGCATTTT. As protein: CASSSRAFNQPQHF.